The 18 T cell receptor beta chains reported below all come from one sample, sequenced in a study of blood T cell repertoires in COVID-19. The method was immunoSEQ multiplex PCR; TCRdb's version includes in-frame clones alone and lacks a portion of them. The sample carries 140,000 or so clones, approximately 89% recorded once. The sequenced material came from peripheral blood. These receptor sequences come from a human donor in a cohort sampled during active COVID-19.

The chain couples TRBV7-2 to TRBJ2-5; 7 nucleotides align to TRBD2. This CDR3 has 17 residues. Germline V gene data show CDR1 as SGHTA and CDR2 as FQGNSA. Trimming cost V 1 base and J 0 bases; bases outside gene matches: 8. The CDR3, as DNA: TGTGCCAGCAGCTTAGAGGGGATTAGCGGGTACCAAGAGACCCAGTACTTC. It encodes CASSLEGISGYQETQYF.

The chain employs TRBV7-2 and TRBJ2-3; 11 bases fit TRBD2. Germline CDR1 is SGHTA and CDR2 is FQGNSA. This CDR3 spans 15 amino acids. The V segment lost 5 bases and the J segment 5 bases; nucleotides outside the gene matches: 6. The CDR3 DNA is TGTGCCAGCAGCACCCGACTAGCGGGGCAAGATACGCAGTATTTT. Translation: CASSTRLAGQDTQYF.

V is TRBV19 and J is TRBJ1-4, with unresolved D. This CDR3 contains 17 residues. Germline V lookup: CDR1 LNHDA, CDR2 SQIVND (reference sequence). Trimming took 5 bases from V and 3 from J, leaving 19 bases between them. DNA for the CDR3: TGTGCCAGTAGTCCCCCGACGAGCACAGCCTCTAATGAAAAACTGTTTTTT. This encodes CASSPPTSTASNEKLFF. The full variable domain, in which reference TRBV19 and TRBJ1-4 provide the parts outside the CDR3, is DGGITQSPKYLFRKEGQNVTLSCEQNLNHDAMYWYRQDPGQGLRLIYYSQIVNDFQKGDIAEGYSVSREKKESFPLTVTSAQKNPTAFYLCASSPPTSTASNEKLFFGSGTQLSVL.

The V gene is TRBV23-1, the J gene TRBJ1-5; D is undetermined. TRBV23-1 is placed among ORFs of uncertain function. The CDR3 loop spans 16 amino acids. Deletions cut 2 bases from V and 0 bases from J, with 11 bases between. The CDR3 here is CASSQPNFSSNQPQHF. CDR3 DNA: TGCGCCAGCAGTCAACCCAATTTTAGTAGCAATCAGCCCCAGCATTTT.

The chain joins TRBV7-3 to TRBJ1-4; 9 nucleotides line up with TRBD1. The CDR3 spans 17 residues. From germline, CDR1 is SGHTA and CDR2 FQGTGA. J gave up 1 base and V 5 bases, and 8 bases lay outside the gene matches. The CDR3 is CASSRRTGELTNEKLFF. The CDR3 region has the DNA TGTGCCAGCAGCCGAAGGACAGGGGAGTTAACTAATGAAAAACTGTTTTTT.

The genes are TRBV9 and TRBJ2-2; tentatively, D is TRBD1 (6 bases). With 0 bases removed from V and 2 bases from J, the gap between germline ends came to 14 bases. Germline values: CDR1 SGDLS, CDR2 YYNGEE. The CDR3 totals 17 residues. The CDR3 region has the DNA TGTGCCAGCAGCGTAGTCAGAGGGGGACCTAACACCGGGGAGCTGTTTTTT. Translation: CASSVVRGGPNTGELFF. The full variable domain, completed using reference TRBV9 and TRBJ2-2, is DSGVTQTPKHLITATGQRVTLRCSPRSGDLSVYWYQQSLDQGLQFLIQYYNGEERAKGNILERFSAQQFPDLHSELNLSSLELGDSALYFCASSVVRGGPNTGELFFGEGSRLTVL.

This clone was seen only once. The chain couples TRBV5-1 to TRBJ2-1, with a tentative D call TRBD2 (6 bases). Germline lookup yields CDR1 SGHRS and CDR2 YFSETQ. Trimming stripped 0 bases from V and 8 bases from J, with 15 bases between. The CDR3 extends over 15 amino acids. The CDR3 is CASSLAGATSYEQFF. The CDR3 DNA reads TGCGCCAGCAGCTTGGCCGGGGCGACTAGTTATGAGCAGTTCTTC.

The chain is built from TRBV6-2 or TRBV6-3 and TRBJ2-3; 10 bases fit TRBD2. V was pared by 5 bases and J by 6 bases, with 11 bases of the junction left unmatched. CDR1 and CDR2 (germline): MNHEY, SVGEGT. The CDR3 is 16 amino acids. The CDR3 bases are TGTGCCAGCAGTCGCCCGACTAGCGGGCGGGCGGATACGCAGTATTTT. Its protein is CASSRPTSGRADTQYF.

The V call is TRBV5-5, the J call TRBJ1-2; no clear D. V was cut by 1 base and J by 7 bases, with 11 bases left in between. Per the germline V gene, CDR1 is SGHKS and CDR2 is YYEKEE (reference sequence). This CDR3 spans 13 amino acids. The CDR3 nucleotides are TGTGCCAGCAGCTTGTTCGTCGTTCGTGGCTACACCTTC. It translates to CASSLFVVRGYTF.

This clone was found a few times. Different DNA sequences within this sample yield the same CDR3. The chain employs TRBV4-1 and TRBJ1-6, with D possibly TRBD1 on 5 matching bases. This CDR3 region has 14 residues. Trimming removed 2 bases from V and 7 bases from J, with 9 bases in between. CDR1 and CDR2 (germline): MGHRA, YSYEKL. CDR3 DNA: TGCGCCAGCAGCCAAAGGGGCAAAAATTCACCCCTCCACTTT. Translation: CASSQRGKNSPLHF.

The genes are TRBV3-1 (or the pseudogene TRBV3-2) and TRBJ2-1; TRBD2 matches 9 bases. J lost 5 bases, V lost 4 bases, and 6 bases had no gene match. From germline, CDR1 is LGHDT and CDR2 YNNKEL (reference sequence). The CDR3 extends over 15 amino acids. The CDR3 bases are TGTGCCAGCAGCCGTATAGCGGGGGCACACAATGAGCAGTTCTTC. It codes for CASSRIAGAHNEQFF.

The chain has TRBV7-2 and TRBJ1-1, with D maybe TRBD1 (6 bases). The CDR3 has 13 amino acids. The germline V gene encodes CDR1 SGHTA and CDR2 FQGNSA. V was clipped by 7 bases and J by 7 bases, with 16 bases between them. The CDR3 loop is CASIPGQFGEAFF. The CDR3 region has the DNA TGTGCCAGCATCCCCGGACAGTTTGGTGAAGCTTTCTTT. The whole variable domain, filled in from reference TRBV7-2 and TRBJ1-1, reads GAGVSQSPSNKVTEKGKDVELRCDPISGHTALYWYRQSLGQGLEFLIYFQGNSAPDKSGLPSDRFSAERTGGSVSTLTIQRTQQEDSAVYLCASIPGQFGEAFFGQGTRLTVV.

V usage is TRBV4-2 and J usage is TRBJ2-6, with D possibly being TRBD2 (5 bases). V was shortened by 4 bases and J by 1 base, with 11 bases between the two germline ends. The CDR3 covers 16 residues. Germline V gene sequence: CDR1 LGHNA, CDR2 YNFKEQ. As DNA, the CDR3 is TGTGCCAGCAGCCCCCGGACTGATTCTGGGGCCAACGTCCTGACTTTC. Translation gives CASSPRTDSGANVLTF.

V is TRBV15 and J is TRBJ2-3; 11 nucleotides line up with TRBD2. This CDR3 contains 17 residues. Germline V CDR1 and CDR2: LNHNV, YYDKDF (reference sequence). Trimming cost V 5 bases and J 0 bases; bases outside gene matches: 7. The CDR3 sequence is CATSSGTSGGSTDTQYF. The CDR3 DNA sequence: TGTGCCACCAGCTCAGGGACTAGCGGAGGTAGCACAGATACGCAGTATTTT.

This clone has a single count. This chain connects TRBV6-4 to TRBJ2-3, with TRBD2 identical over 13 bases. This CDR3 comprises 15 residues. Unmatched junction bases numbered 6, after V lost 6 bases and J lost 6 bases. Per the germline V gene, CDR1 is MRHNA and CDR2 is SNTAGT. CDR3 nucleotides: TGTGCCAGCAGCACCACTAGCGGGGGGGCGGATACGCAGTATTTT. Encoded protein: CASSTTSGGADTQYF.

This chain joins TRBV20-1 and TRBJ2-1; TRBD2 matches 7 bases. The germline CDR1 and CDR2 sequences are DFQATT and SNEGSKA (reference sequence). V lost 6 bases, J lost 7 bases, and 3 bases stayed unmatched. CDR3 size: 11 residues. Here the CDR3 reads CSAGGGNEQFF. CDR3 DNA: TGCAGTGCGGGGGGAGGGAATGAGCAGTTCTTC.

This chain links TRBV7-3 with TRBJ2-5; 8 bases match TRBD1. CDR1 is SGHTA and CDR2 is FQGTGA in the germline V gene. The CDR3 length is 13 residues. Trimming at V came to 5 bases and at J to 5 bases, leaving 4 bases not matched to a gene. CDR3 protein: CASSTGGLETQYF. CDR3 in DNA: TGTGCCAGCAGCACAGGGGGTCTGGAGACCCAGTACTTC. Supplemented by reference TRBV7-3 and TRBJ2-5, the full variable domain reads GAGVSQTPSNKVTEKGKYVELRCDPISGHTALYWYRQSLGQGPEFLIYFQGTGAADDSGLPNDRFFAVRPEGSVSTLKIQRTERGDSAVYLCASSTGGLETQYFGPGTRLLVL.

The table lists this clone with a count of one. The chain is built from TRBV29-1 and TRBJ1-2; possible D gene TRBD1, 6 bases. Looked up from germline, CDR1 is SQVTM and CDR2 is ANQGSEA. V was shortened by 7 bases and J by 4 bases, with 16 bases between the two germline ends. This CDR3 has 13 amino acids. This chain's CDR3 is CSGYVTGIYGYTF. CDR3 nucleotides: TGCAGCGGTTACGTAACAGGGATCTATGGCTACACCTTC. The full variable domain, rest sourced from reference TRBV29-1 and TRBJ1-2, is SAVISQKPSRDICQRGTSLTIQCQVDSQVTMMFWYRQQPGQSLTLIATANQGSEATYESGFVIDKFPISRPNLTFSTLTVSNMSPEDSSIYLCSGYVTGIYGYTFGSGTRLTVV.